The clone carrying this TCR beta chain has at least ten counts. Its antigen is undetermined. The V end was cut by 6 bases, the J end by 9 bases, with 12 bases between. Germline loops: CDR1 MNHEY, CDR2 SVGEGT. There are 13 residues in the CDR3. The sample originates from a study of CD8 T cells in ankylosing spondylitis. General study findings and limits: Those disease-linked clones were CD8+; they were also relatively rare in peripheral blood. Made up of several highly homologous variants, a TCR beta motif appeared characteristic of ankylosing spondylitis blood.

TCRdb reanalysed the 5' RACE reads using MiXCR and keeps one entry per CDR3 protein. The data contain about 100,000 distinct CDR3 sequences, 8.8% of them singletons. The sequenced material came from blood, either unsorted or a sorted T cell fraction (not recorded which). J is TRBJ1-6 and V is TRBV6-2 or TRBV6-3; D gene unclear. The sequence came from a male donor with ankylosing spondylitis or in good health (not recorded which). CDR3 coding DNA: TGTGCCAGCAGCCCCCGGGAGTTTTCACCCCTCCACTTT. Translating it yields CASSPREFSPLHF.